Listed below are T cell receptor beta chains from one sample, sequenced in a study of T-cell reconstitution after alpha-beta-depleted transplantation in children. Each CDR3 protein is one row after TCRdb ran MiXCR on the PCR reads. The sample holds approximately 490,000 distinct CDR3 sequences, more than 9% seen once. This specimen was PBMCs, taken before TCRalphabeta/CD19-depleted stem cell transplant. The receptors were gathered from a child aged 2-15 years with inherited bone marrow failure, due to receive a stem cell transplant. Each CDR3 is given with its conserved first and last residue. The D gene is left open where the match is weak. Size is stated for part of the rows, as once, few or many counts, or as a class when the clone is expanded.

TRBJ1-3	TRBV12-3/TRBV12-4	TRBD1	few	TGTGCCACCCCGTCCCAGGGGGCCGGAAACACCATATATTTT	CATPSQGAGNTIYF
TRBJ2-7	TRBV29-1	TRBD2	many	TGCAGCGTTGAAGTACTAACTAGCGGGCGCCAGTACTTC	CSVEVLTSGRQYF
TRBJ1-1	TRBV10-3	NA	many	TGTGCCATCAGTGAGGAACGTTCTAAAGCTTTCTTT	CAISEERSKAFF
TRBJ2-7	TRBV11-2	NA	NA	TGTGCCAGCAGCTTAGAGGTCGTTCGCGGCTACGAGCAGTACTTC	CASSLEVVRGYEQYF
TRBJ2-7	TRBV4-1	TRBD2	many	TGCGCCAGCAGCCGCGGGACTAGCGGGACTCCAGAGCAGTACTTC	CASSRGTSGTPEQYF
TRBJ2-3	TRBV7-2	TRBD2	many	TGTGCCAGCAGCTTAGAGGCGGGAGAGAGAGATACGCAGTATTTT	CASSLEAGERDTQYF
TRBJ2-7	TRBV7-9	TRBD1	many	TGTGCCAGCAGCGGGACAGGCTACGAGCAGTACTTC	CASSGTGYEQYF
TRBJ2-5	TRBV5-5	NA	many	TGTGCCAGCAGCTTTTGGCGGGGAAGGGAGACCCAGTACTTC	CASSFWRGRETQYF
TRBJ1-5	TRBV28	NA	many	TGTGCCAGCAGTTTTAACAAGGGGTATAGCAATCAGCCCCAGCATTTT	CASSFNKGYSNQPQHF
TRBJ1-5	TRBV7-2	TRBD1	many	TGTGCCAGCAGCTTAGACCTGACAGGGGGAGTGCCCCAGCATTTT	CASSLDLTGGVPQHF
TRBJ1-6	TRBV10-3	TRBD1	few	TGTGCCATCAGTGAGGACTGGGACAGGCCCCATTCACCCCTCCACTTT	CAISEDWDRPHSPLHF
TRBJ2-7	TRBV27	NA	many	TGTGCCAGTGCCGAAACAGCTTCTCCCTACGAGCAGTACTTC	CASAETASPYEQYF
TRBJ2-1	TRBV24-1	NA	many	TGTGCCACCAGTGATTCAGCCTTACTCTCCTACAATGAGCAGTTCTTC	CATSDSALLSYNEQFF
TRBJ2-5	TRBV7-2	NA	many	TGTGCCAGCAGCTTAGTGGGGCAGCTGTACCAAGAGACCCAGTACTTC	CASSLVGQLYQETQYF
TRBJ2-7	TRBV7-2	TRBD2	NA	TGTGCCAGCAGCTGGGGGACTAGCGGTCCCTACGAGCAGTACTTC	CASSWGTSGPYEQYF
TRBJ2-1	TRBV7-2	NA	many	TGTGCCAGCAGCGGCCCCCACAATGAGCAGTTCTTC	CASSGPHNEQFF
TRBJ2-3	TRBV7-9	NA	many	TGTGCCAGCAGCTTAACTCTGGGGGCATGGGATACGCAGTATTTT	CASSLTLGAWDTQYF
TRBJ2-1	TRBV7-9	TRBD2	many	TGTGCCAGCAGTGGGACTAGCGGGGGATGGGGCAATGAGCAGTTCTTC	CASSGTSGGWGNEQFF
TRBJ1-5	TRBV15	NA	few	TGTGCCACCAGCAGAGATAGCAGGACTGGCAATCAGCCCCAGCATTTT	CATSRDSRTGNQPQHF
TRBJ2-1	TRBV29-1	NA	many	TGCAGCGCAGAGACTAGTCTCTACAATGAGCAGTTCTTC	CSAETSLYNEQFF
TRBJ2-5	TRBV20-1	TRBD1	many	TGCAGTGCTAGGGACAGGGTTAGAGGGACCCAGTACTTC	CSARDRVRGTQYF
TRBJ2-1	TRBV9	NA	many	TGTGCCAGCAGCGTACCCCCCGAGCGGGAGCAGTTCTTC	CASSVPPEREQFF
TRBJ2-7	TRBV11-2	NA	many	TGTGCCAGCAGCTCCGTCTGGGATTCCTACGAGCAGTACTTC	CASSSVWDSYEQYF
TRBJ2-5	TRBV27	NA	few	TGTGCCAGCAAAGATCGAATGCAAGAGACCCAGTACTTC	CASKDRMQETQYF
TRBJ2-1	TRBV12-3/TRBV12-4	TRBD2	many	TGTGCCAGCAGTCCGCCTAGCGGCCTATCCTACAATGAGCAGTTCTTC	CASSPPSGLSYNEQFF
TRBJ2-3	TRBV7-2	NA	NA	TGTGCCAGCAGCCCAGCCCCGGGACGGATGAAGTATTTT	CASSPAPGRMKYF
TRBJ1-2	TRBV29-1	NA	few	TGCAGCGTTGAAGAATCGGGGGCCGGCGGCTATGGCTACACCTTC	CSVEESGAGGYGYTF
TRBJ1-4	TRBV24-1	NA	few	TGTGCCACCAGTGATTCGTCGGCGGCAACTAATGAAAAACTGTTTTTT	CATSDSSAATNEKLFF
TRBJ1-2	TRBV7-9	TRBD1	many	TGTGCCAGCAGCGGGGACAGGGGGCATGGCTACACCTTC	CASSGDRGHGYTF
TRBJ2-7	TRBV20-1	NA	many	TGCAGTGCTACGGGCGGCGTCTACGAGCAGTACTTC	CSATGGVYEQYF
TRBJ1-2	TRBV6-5	NA	many	TGTGCCAGCAGTTACCCGGCAGGGGAGATGGGCTATGGCTACACCTTC	CASSYPAGEMGYGYTF
TRBJ1-5	TRBV4-3	NA	NA	TGCGCCAGCAGCCGAGAGGTCTGGGGTCAGCCCCAGCATTTT	CASSREVWGQPQHF
TRBJ2-1	TRBV30	TRBD2	many	TGTGCCTGGAGTGTAGGGAGTAGCGGGACTACCTACAATGAGCAGTTCTTC	CAWSVGSSGTTYNEQFF
TRBJ2-7	TRBV29-1	NA	few	TGCAGCGTTGAGCAGGCCAGCTCCTACGAGCAGTACTTC	CSVEQASSYEQYF
TRBJ2-7	TRBV28	NA	many	TGTGCCAGCAGTTTATTTGCGGTCTCCTACGAGCAGTACTTC	CASSLFAVSYEQYF
TRBJ1-2	TRBV5-6	NA	NA	TGTGCCAGCAGCTTGCGTCAAAACTATGGCTACACCTTC	CASSLRQNYGYTF
TRBJ1-1	TRBV20-1	TRBD1	many	TGCAGTGCTAGGAGGACAGGAGACACTGAAGCTTTCTTT	CSARRTGDTEAFF
TRBJ2-1	TRBV20-1	TRBD2	many	TGCAGTGCTAGAATAGGACTAGCGGGAGTAAATGAGCAGTTCTTC	CSARIGLAGVNEQFF
TRBJ2-3	TRBV7-2	NA	many	TGTGCCAGCAGCACCCCCGCCTTAATTAGCGGCCCGGAGACAGATACGCAGTATTTT	CASSTPALISGPETDTQYF
TRBJ2-3	TRBV6-1	NA	many	TGTGCCAGCAGCGTAGCGGCCCGCACAGATACGCAGTATTTT	CASSVAARTDTQYF
TRBJ2-7	TRBV27	NA	many	TGTGCCAGCACACAGGATTCCTACGAGCAGTACTTC	CASTQDSYEQYF
TRBJ2-7	TRBV6-2/TRBV6-3	TRBD2	NA	TGTGCCAGCAGCCTTATAGCGGGAGATTACGAGCAGTACTTC	CASSLIAGDYEQYF
TRBJ2-7	TRBV5-5	NA	few	TGTGCCAGCAACAGCATCACCTACGAGCAGTACTTC	CASNSITYEQYF
TRBJ1-4	TRBV5-1	NA	many	TGCGCCAGCAGCCGCGACACCGGGGGTGAAAAACTGTTTTTT	CASSRDTGGEKLFF
TRBJ2-1	TRBV4-1	TRBD2	NA	TGCGCCAGCAGCCAAGAGAGACTAGCGGGGGGAGTCAATGAGCAGTTCTTC	CASSQERLAGGVNEQFF
TRBJ1-5	TRBV4-1	NA	NA	TGCGCCAGCAGCCAAGCACCTCCGGGACGGGAAAATCAGCCCCAGCATTTT	CASSQAPPGRENQPQHF